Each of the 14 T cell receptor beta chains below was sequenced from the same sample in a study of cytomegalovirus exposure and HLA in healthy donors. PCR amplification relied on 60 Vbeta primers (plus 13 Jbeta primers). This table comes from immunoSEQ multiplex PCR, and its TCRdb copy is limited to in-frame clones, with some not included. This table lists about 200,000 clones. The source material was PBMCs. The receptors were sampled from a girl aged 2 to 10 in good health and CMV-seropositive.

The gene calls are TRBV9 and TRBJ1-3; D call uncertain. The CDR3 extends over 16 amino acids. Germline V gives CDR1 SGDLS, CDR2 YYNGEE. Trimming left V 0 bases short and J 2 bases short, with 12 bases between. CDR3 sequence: CASSVDSRDPGNTIYF. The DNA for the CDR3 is TGTGCCAGCAGCGTAGATAGCCGCGATCCTGGAAACACCATATATTTT.

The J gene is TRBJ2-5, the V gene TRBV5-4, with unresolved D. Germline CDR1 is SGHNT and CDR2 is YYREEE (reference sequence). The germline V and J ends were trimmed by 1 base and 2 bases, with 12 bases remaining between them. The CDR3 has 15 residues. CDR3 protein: CASSLSQAYQETQYF. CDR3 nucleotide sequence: TGTGCCAGCAGCTTGTCGCAAGCGTATCAAGAGACCCAGTACTTC.

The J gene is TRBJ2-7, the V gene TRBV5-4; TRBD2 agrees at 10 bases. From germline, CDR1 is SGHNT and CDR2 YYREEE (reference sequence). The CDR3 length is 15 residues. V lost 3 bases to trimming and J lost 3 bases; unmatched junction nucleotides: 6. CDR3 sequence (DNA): TGTGCCAGCAGCTCACGGACTAGCGGAGACTACGAGCAGTACTTC. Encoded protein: CASSSRTSGDYEQYF.

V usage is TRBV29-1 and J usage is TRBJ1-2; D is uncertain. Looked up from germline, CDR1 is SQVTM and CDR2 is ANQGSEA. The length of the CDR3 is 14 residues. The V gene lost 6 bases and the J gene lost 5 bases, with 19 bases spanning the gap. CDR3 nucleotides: TGCAGCGTCGATAAATATCAGGCCAAATATGGCTACACCTTC. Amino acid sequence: CSVDKYQAKYGYTF.

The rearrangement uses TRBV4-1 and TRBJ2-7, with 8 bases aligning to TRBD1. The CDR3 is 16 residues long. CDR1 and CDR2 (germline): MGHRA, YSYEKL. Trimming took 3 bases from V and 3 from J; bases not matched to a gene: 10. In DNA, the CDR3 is TGCGCCAGCAGCCAGACCTCCTCCGGGACAGGCTACGAGCAGTACTTC. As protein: CASSQTSSGTGYEQYF.

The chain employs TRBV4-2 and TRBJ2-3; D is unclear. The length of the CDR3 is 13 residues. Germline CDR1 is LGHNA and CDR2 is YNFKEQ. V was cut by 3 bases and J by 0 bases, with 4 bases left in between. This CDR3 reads CASSQTSTDTQYF. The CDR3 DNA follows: TGTGCCAGCAGCCAGACTAGCACAGATACGCAGTATTTT.

The CDR3 bases are TGCAGCGTTGAGAGGAGCGAAAACATTCAGTACTTC. Translated, it gives CSVERSENIQYF. The chain is built from TRBV29-1 and TRBJ2-4, with no clear D. With 3 bases removed from V and 5 bases from J, the gap between germline ends came to 8 bases. The CDR3 has 12 amino acids. Germline lookup yields CDR1 SQVTM and CDR2 ANQGSEA.

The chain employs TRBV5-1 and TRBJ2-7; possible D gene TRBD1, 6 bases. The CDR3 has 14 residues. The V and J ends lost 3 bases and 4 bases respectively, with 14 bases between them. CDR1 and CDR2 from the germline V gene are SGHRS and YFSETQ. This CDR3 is CASSYTGHSYEQYF. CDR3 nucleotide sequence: TGCGCCAGCAGCTACACGGGACACAGTTACGAGCAGTACTTC.

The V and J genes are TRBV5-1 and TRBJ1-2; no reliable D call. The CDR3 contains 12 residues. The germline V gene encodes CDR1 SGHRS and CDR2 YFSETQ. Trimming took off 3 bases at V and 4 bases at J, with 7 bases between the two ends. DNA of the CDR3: TGCGCCAGCAGCTCTAACAGCTATGGCTACACCTTC. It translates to CASSSNSYGYTF.

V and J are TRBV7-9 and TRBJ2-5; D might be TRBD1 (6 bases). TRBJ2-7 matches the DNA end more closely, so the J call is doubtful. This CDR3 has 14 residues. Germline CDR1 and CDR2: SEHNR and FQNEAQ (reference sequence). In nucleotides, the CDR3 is TGTGCCAGCAGCTGGACTGGACAGACCTACGAGCAGTACTTC. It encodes CASSWTGQTYEQYF.

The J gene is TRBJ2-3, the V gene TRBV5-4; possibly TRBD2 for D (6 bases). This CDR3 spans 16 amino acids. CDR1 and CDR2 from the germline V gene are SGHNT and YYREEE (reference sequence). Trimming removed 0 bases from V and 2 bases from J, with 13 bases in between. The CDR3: CASSLATGLLTDTQYF. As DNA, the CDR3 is TGTGCCAGCAGCTTGGCAACGGGACTGCTCACAGATACGCAGTATTTT.

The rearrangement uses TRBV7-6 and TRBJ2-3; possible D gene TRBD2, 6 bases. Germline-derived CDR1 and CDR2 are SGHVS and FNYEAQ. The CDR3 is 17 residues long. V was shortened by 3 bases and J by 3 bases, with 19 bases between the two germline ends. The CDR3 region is CASSLQTSGTSTDTQYF. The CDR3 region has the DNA TGTGCCAGCAGCTTGCAGACTAGTGGTACCTCTACAGATACGCAGTATTTT. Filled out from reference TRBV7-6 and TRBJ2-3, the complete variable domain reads GAGVSQSPRYKVTKRGQDVALRCDPISGHVSLYWYRQALGQGPEFLTYFNYEAQQDKSGLPNDRFSAERPEGSISTLTIQRTEQRDSAMYRCASSLQTSGTSTDTQYFGPGTRLTVL.

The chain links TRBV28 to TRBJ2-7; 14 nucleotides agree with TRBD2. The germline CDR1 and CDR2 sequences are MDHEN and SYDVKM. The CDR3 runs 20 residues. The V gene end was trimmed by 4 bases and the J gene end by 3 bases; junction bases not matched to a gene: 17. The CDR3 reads CASSYSPGLAGDPLGYEQYF. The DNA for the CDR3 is TGTGCCAGCAGTTACTCTCCGGGACTAGCGGGAGATCCGCTGGGCTACGAGCAGTACTTC.

The CDR3 spells CASSPSGSAFEQYF. CDR3 bases: TGTGCCAGCAGCCCTAGCGGGAGTGCTTTCGAGCAGTACTTC. The chain combines TRBV7-9 with TRBJ2-7; 10 positions match TRBD2. CDR3 size: 14 residues. The germline gives CDR1 SEHNR, CDR2 FQNEAQ (reference sequence). The trim removed 5 bases at V and 6 bases at J, leaving 7 bases unmatched. Drawing the rest from reference TRBV7-9 and TRBJ2-7, the complete variable domain is DTGVSQNPRHKITKRGQNVTFRCDPISEHNRLYWYRQTLGQGPEFLTYFQNEAQLEKSRLLSDRFSAERPKGSFSTLEIQRTEQGDSAMYLCASSPSGSAFEQYFGPGTRLTVT.